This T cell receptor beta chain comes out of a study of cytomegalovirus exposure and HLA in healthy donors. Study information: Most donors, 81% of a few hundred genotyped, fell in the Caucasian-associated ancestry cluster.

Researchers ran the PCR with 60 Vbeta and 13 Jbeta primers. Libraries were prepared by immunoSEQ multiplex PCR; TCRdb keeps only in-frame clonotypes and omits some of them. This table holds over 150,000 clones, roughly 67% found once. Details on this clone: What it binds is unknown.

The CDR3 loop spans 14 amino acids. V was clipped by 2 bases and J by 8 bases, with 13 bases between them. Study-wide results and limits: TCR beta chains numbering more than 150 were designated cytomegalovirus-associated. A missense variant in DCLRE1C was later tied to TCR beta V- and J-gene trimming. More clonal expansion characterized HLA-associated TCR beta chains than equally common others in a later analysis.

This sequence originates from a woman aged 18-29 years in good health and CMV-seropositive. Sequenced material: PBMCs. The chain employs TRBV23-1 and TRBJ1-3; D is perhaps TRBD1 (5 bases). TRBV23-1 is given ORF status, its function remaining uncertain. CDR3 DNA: TGCGCCAGCAGTCAAAGGACAATTCCACACACCATATATTTT. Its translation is CASSQRTIPHTIYF.